This record covers a single T cell receptor beta chain. This entry comes from a study of blood T cell repertoires in COVID-19. Assay used: immunoSEQ multiplex PCR; TCRdb lists only in-frame clones, some missing. The profile shows around 140,000 clones, 70% to 90% of them singletons. The clonotype was recovered from a man aged 65-85 years with acute or convalescent COVID-19. The sample was peripheral blood.

The CDR3 is CASSHGDRDMNTEAFF. The CDR3 bases are TGCGCCAGCAGCCACGGGGACAGGGATATGAACACTGAAGCTTTCTTT. The V call is TRBV5-1, the J call TRBJ1-1; TRBD1 matches 9 bases. The CDR3 covers 16 residues. Germline lookup yields CDR1 SGHRS and CDR2 YFSETQ. V trimming: 4 bases; J trimming: 0 bases; junction bases outside the gene matches: 7.